A selection of T cell receptor beta chains follows, all from one sample in a study of shared T cell receptors in the human thymus. Data came from immunoSEQ multiplex PCR; TCRdb stores just in-frame clones and leaves some out. The repertoire includes roughly 710,000 clones, 80% to 90% of them detected once, and more than 0.008% sits in the top ten. These same data were also listed under a study on human thymus T cells.

Source material: thymocytes. These TCRs come from a girl less than two years old with a congenital heart defect. Both conserved end residues are part of each CDR3. A D gene is named only where the DNA matches it firmly. Part of the rows lack a size; the others show once, few, many or a class for expanded clones.

d_call clone_size j_call v_call cdr3_aa cdr3_nt
TRBD1 once TRBJ1-5 TRBV27 CASSGQGKALLQPQHF TGTGCCAGCAGTGGACAGGGGAAGGCTCTTCTTCAGCCCCAGCATTTT
- - TRBJ1-4 TRBV27 CASSSTPQHRESKLFF TGTGCCAGCAGTTCAACACCCCAGCACAGGGAATCAAAACTGTTTTTT
TRBD2 - TRBJ2-5 TRBV14 CASTGLDQETQYF TGTGCCAGCACCGGACTAGACCAAGAGACCCAGTACTTC
- few TRBJ1-6 TRBV28 CASSLRVGPVSGSSPLHF TGTGCCAGCAGTTTGAGGGTCGGCCCCGTATCGGGTAGCTCACCCCTCCACTTT
- - TRBJ1-1 TRBV10-3 CAISEWRVETEAFF TGTGCCATCAGTGAGTGGAGGGTAGAAACTGAAGCTTTCTTT
TRBD1 once TRBJ2-7 TRBV18 CASSPHDRVLSYEQYF TGTGCCAGCTCACCACACGACAGGGTCCTCTCCTACGAGCAGTACTTC
TRBD1 - TRBJ2-7 TRBV28 CASSGVGQDLIPHPSSYEQYF TGTGCCAGCTCCGGGGTGGGACAGGATCTTATTCCCCACCCGTCCTCCTACGAGCAGTACTTC
- once TRBJ1-4 TRBV6-5 CAAGPPNATNEKLFF TGTGCCGCGGGACCACCAAATGCAACTAATGAAAAACTGTTTTTT
TRBD2 few TRBJ2-2 TRBV4-2 CASSPRMRGGPDTGELFF TGTGCCAGCAGCCCACGGATGCGGGGGGGGCCTGACACCGGGGAGCTGTTTTTT
- - TRBJ1-2 TRBV6-5 CASSTRGTNYGYTF TGTGCCAGCAGTACCCGAGGGACAAACTATGGCTACACCTTC
- - TRBJ1-6 TRBV27 CASSNRDTNSPLHF TGTGCCAGCAGTAACCGGGACACTAATTCACCCCTCCACTTT
- - TRBJ2-1 TRBV4-1 CASSQEGAPGYNEQFF TGCGCCAGCAGCCAAGAGGGGGCGCCGGGGTACAATGAGCAGTTCTTC
TRBD2 - TRBJ2-3 TRBV5-6 CASSLPLWASGVDTDTQYF TGTGCCAGCAGCTTGCCCCTTTGGGCCAGCGGGGTGGACACAGATACGCAGTATTTT
- - TRBJ1-1 TRBV6-4 CASSDLPGNTEAFF TGTGCCAGCAGTGACCTCCCAGGGAACACTGAAGCTTTCTTT